The 19 T cell receptor beta chains listed next were all sequenced from one sample in a study of blood T cell repertoires in COVID-19. The table came from immunoSEQ multiplex PCR; TCRdb's copy has only in-frame clones and leaves some out. The sample lists approximately 140,000 clones, roughly 89% occurring once. The sequencing input was peripheral blood. These receptors were taken from a man aged 50 to 59 with active or convalescent COVID-19.

About this clone itself: Within the sample, other DNA sequences also encode this same CDR3. This sequence joins TRBV5-4 and TRBJ2-7; 9 bases fit TRBD1. The CDR3 has 15 residues. CDR1 and CDR2 (germline): SGHNT, YYREEE (reference sequence). Trimming took 0 bases from V and 2 from J; bases not matched to a gene: 3. The CDR3 DNA reads TGTGCCAGCAGCTTGGACAGGGGGCAAACCTACGAGCAGTACTTC. This sequence encodes CASSLDRGQTYEQYF.

This sequence joins TRBV29-1 and TRBJ2-5; D remains ambiguous. CDR1 and CDR2 (germline): SQVTM, ANQGSEA. Trimming left V 7 bases short and J 3 bases short, with 6 bases between. This CDR3 comprises 10 residues. This chain's CDR3 is CSGLEETQYF. CDR3 sequence (DNA): TGCAGCGGGCTGGAAGAGACCCAGTACTTC.

This chain connects TRBV19 to TRBJ2-1, with D possibly TRBD1 on 5 matching bases. Trimming took 4 bases from V and 4 from J, leaving 11 bases between them. The CDR3 consists of 14 residues. Per the germline V gene, CDR1 is LNHDA and CDR2 is SQIVND (reference sequence). The CDR3 loop is CASSTGFAYNEQFF. The CDR3 DNA reads as TGTGCCAGTAGTACAGGGTTCGCGTACAATGAGCAGTTCTTC.

The chain has TRBV5-1 and TRBJ2-7, with unresolved D. Trimming stripped 0 bases from V and 5 bases from J, with 18 bases between. The CDR3 sequence is 16 residues long. The germline CDR1 and CDR2 sequences are SGHRS and YFSETQ. Here the CDR3 DNA reads TGCGCCAGCAGCTTGGCCGAGGCCCCTCCCAGAGACGAGCAGTACTTC. Translation: CASSLAEAPPRDEQYF.

The chain has TRBV7-2 and TRBJ1-2, with a possible D match to TRBD1 (6 bases). The V gene's germline CDR1 is SGHTA and CDR2 FQGNSA. V lost 5 bases and J 6 bases, leaving 16 bases between the germline ends. CDR3 length equals 14 residues. The DNA of the CDR3 is TGTGCCAGCAGCCACGCCACAGGGAACAATGGCTACACCTTC. It specifies CASSHATGNNGYTF.

The chain uses TRBV10-1 and TRBJ2-5; 10 bases map to TRBD1. The CDR3 totals 15 residues. The germline V gene has CDR1 WNHNN and CDR2 SYGVQD (reference sequence). V was pared by 3 bases and J by 5 bases, with 6 bases of the junction left unmatched. The CDR3 DNA is TGCGCCAGCAGTGATAGACAGGGGGCGGTGGAGACCCAGTACTTC. Its translation: CASSDRQGAVETQYF.

The chain recombines TRBV7-8 with TRBJ2-7, with 7 nucleotides matching TRBD1. The V segment lost 3 bases and the J segment 1 base; nucleotides outside the gene matches: 9. The length of the CDR3 is 16 residues. Germline V lookup: CDR1 SGHVS, CDR2 FQNEAQ. In nucleotides, the CDR3 is TGTGCCAGCAGCTTGGACAGGAGCTCCCTATCCTACGAGCAGTACTTC. It specifies CASSLDRSSLSYEQYF.

The gene calls are TRBV12-5 and TRBJ1-2; unclear D gene. This CDR3 has 14 amino acids. Germline V gives CDR1 LGHNT, CDR2 FRNRAP. Trimming cost V 5 bases and J 1 base, with 11 bases left between them. The DNA for the CDR3 is TGTGCTAGTGGTCTTTCGACACTTAACTATGGCTACACCTTC. Protein product: CASGLSTLNYGYTF.

This sequence joins TRBV28 and TRBJ2-5; D perhaps matches TRBD1 (6 bases). The germline V gene encodes CDR1 MDHEN and CDR2 SYDVKM. V lost 7 bases and J 7 bases, leaving 25 bases between the germline ends. CDR3 length: 16 residues. The CDR3 sequence is CASTETRGQGWGTQYF. CDR3 in DNA: TGTGCCAGCACCGAAACCCGTGGGCAGGGGTGGGGGACCCAGTACTTC.

V usage is TRBV9 and J usage is TRBJ1-3, with unresolved D. Between the trimmed V and J ends, which lost 2 bases and 4 bases, there was a span of 10 bases. This CDR3 spans 14 amino acids. The germline V gene has CDR1 SGDLS and CDR2 YYNGEE. CDR3 nucleotides: TGTGCCAGCAGCGTCGAGGGTGGAGGAAACACCATATATTTT. It is translated as CASSVEGGGNTIYF.

A single count supports this clone. The genes are TRBV12-3 or TRBV12-4 and TRBJ1-4, with 8 nucleotides matching TRBD1. Trimming removed 8 bases from V and 5 bases from J; junction bases left unmatched: 4. The length of the CDR3 is 13 residues. CDR3 coding DNA: TGTGCCAGCTACAGGGGGACAAATGAAAAACTGTTTTTT. Translated: CASYRGTNEKLFF.

The gene calls are TRBV2 and TRBJ2-5; no clear D. Germline V gene sequence: CDR1 SNHLY, CDR2 FYNNEI. The germline V and J ends were trimmed by 6 bases and 3 bases, with 14 bases remaining between them. The CDR3 contains 14 residues. The CDR3 nucleotides read TGTGCCAGCAGGGTGACAACAGCCGAAGAGACCCAGTACTTC. As protein: CASRVTTAEETQYF.

This clone has just one count. V usage is TRBV5-8 and J usage is TRBJ2-6; the match to TRBD1 covers 8 bases. The trim removed 4 bases at V and 8 bases at J, leaving 8 bases unmatched. The CDR3 spans 15 residues. Germline V CDR1 and CDR2: SGHTS, YDEGEE. DNA for the CDR3: TGTGCCAGCAGCCCGACTGTCAGGGGGCCCAACGTCCTGACTTTC. Amino acids: CASSPTVRGPNVLTF. Looking up the rest from reference TRBV5-8 and TRBJ2-6 gives the full variable domain: EAGVTQSPTHLIKTRGQQATLRCSPISGHTSVYWYQQALGLGLQFLLWYDEGEERNRGNFPPRFSGRQFPNYSSELNVNALELEDSALYLCASSPTVRGPNVLTFGAGSRLTVL.

The V call is TRBV6-5, the J call TRBJ1-2; perhaps TRBD1 as D (6 bases). Looked up from germline, CDR1 is MNHEY and CDR2 is SVGAGI. The V end was cut by 6 bases, the J end by 3 bases, with 8 bases between. The CDR3 is 12 amino acids. The CDR3 region is CASSEGDYGYTF. DNA for the CDR3: TGTGCCAGCAGCGAGGGGGACTATGGCTACACCTTC.

The rearrangement uses TRBV2 and TRBJ2-1; 10 nucleotides line up with TRBD2. The germline V gene encodes CDR1 SNHLY and CDR2 FYNNEI. Trimming removed 4 bases from V and 9 bases from J; junction bases left unmatched: 9. This CDR3 contains 15 residues. In DNA form, the CDR3 reads TGTGCCAGCAGTGTCGGTAGCGGGGGGTGGGGTGAGCAGTTCTTC. Translated, it gives CASSVGSGGWGEQFF.

This chain joins TRBV20-1 and TRBJ1-1; possible D gene TRBD1, 5 bases. Germline V gene sequence: CDR1 DFQATT, CDR2 SNEGSKA (reference sequence). The CDR3 consists of 14 residues. Trimming removed 3 bases from V and 4 bases from J, with 15 bases in between. The CDR3 loop reads CSASYQGWSTEAFF. CDR3 nucleotides: TGCAGTGCTAGTTACCAGGGTTGGAGCACTGAAGCTTTCTTT.

This clone was found a few times. As DNA, the CDR3 is TGTGCCAGTAAACGGGAGGGCCTTGCCGGGACCCAGTACTTC. It encodes CASKREGLAGTQYF. The chain employs TRBV19 and TRBJ2-5; 8 positions match TRBD2. The CDR3 is made up of 14 amino acids. V was clipped by 7 bases and J by 7 bases; unmatched bases: 11. Germline CDR1 and CDR2: LNHDA and SQIVND (reference sequence).

The rearrangement links TRBV11-2 to TRBJ1-2, with D unresolved. CDR3 length: 17 amino acids. Trimming removed 5 bases at V and 1 base at J, with 20 bases between. Per germline, CDR1 SGHAT and CDR2 FQNNGV. The DNA for the CDR3 is TGTGCCAGCAGCCACCCACCTCGGCGGAACCGTAACTATGGCTACACCTTC. This codes for CASSHPPRRNRNYGYTF.

CDR3 loop: CASRGGSNEQFF. The CDR3 DNA follows: TGCGCCAGCAGGGGAGGGAGCAATGAGCAGTTCTTC. The V and J genes are TRBV5-1 and TRBJ2-1, with 7 positions matching TRBD2. This CDR3 spans 12 amino acids. Germline CDR1 SGHRS, CDR2 YFSETQ. J lost 6 bases, V lost 5 bases, and 2 bases had no gene match.